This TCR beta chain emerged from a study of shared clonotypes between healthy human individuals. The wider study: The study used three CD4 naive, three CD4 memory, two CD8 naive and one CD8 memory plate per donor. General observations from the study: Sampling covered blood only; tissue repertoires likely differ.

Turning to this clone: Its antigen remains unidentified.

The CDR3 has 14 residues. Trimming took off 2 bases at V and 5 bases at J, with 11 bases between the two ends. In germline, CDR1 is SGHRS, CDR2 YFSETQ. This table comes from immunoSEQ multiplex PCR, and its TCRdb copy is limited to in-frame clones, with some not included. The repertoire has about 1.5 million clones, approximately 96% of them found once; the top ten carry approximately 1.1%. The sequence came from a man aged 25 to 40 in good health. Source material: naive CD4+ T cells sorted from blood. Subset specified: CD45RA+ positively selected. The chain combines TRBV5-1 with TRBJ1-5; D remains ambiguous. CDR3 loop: CASSLWGGDQPQHF. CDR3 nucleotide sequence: TGCGCCAGCAGCTTATGGGGAGGAGATCAGCCCCAGCATTTT.